This TCR beta chain was sequenced during a study of blood T cells in healthy people across ages. It was with a sample-barcoded 5' primer and a J-beta primer mix that a second PCR of roughly 7 to 11 cycles was run. MiXCR, run by TCRdb on the 5' RACE reads, gives a single entry per CDR3 protein. The sample holds roughly 1,100,000 distinct CDR3 sequences, 25% seen once. Germline-derived CDR1 and CDR2 are LGHNA and YNFKEQ. Between the trimmed V and J ends, which lost 10 bases and 5 bases, there was a span of 18 bases. There are 13 residues in the CDR3. These data also featured in a second study, about T cells of mothers and their children.

This clonotype originated in a girl aged 2 to 10 in good health. Sample: blood. The rearrangement uses TRBV4-2 and TRBJ2-7; a possible D gene is TRBD2 (7 bases). The CDR3 sequence: CATSGGLSNEQYF. In nucleotides, the CDR3 is TGTGCCACCTCCGGGGGGCTTTCCAACGAGCAGTACTTC.